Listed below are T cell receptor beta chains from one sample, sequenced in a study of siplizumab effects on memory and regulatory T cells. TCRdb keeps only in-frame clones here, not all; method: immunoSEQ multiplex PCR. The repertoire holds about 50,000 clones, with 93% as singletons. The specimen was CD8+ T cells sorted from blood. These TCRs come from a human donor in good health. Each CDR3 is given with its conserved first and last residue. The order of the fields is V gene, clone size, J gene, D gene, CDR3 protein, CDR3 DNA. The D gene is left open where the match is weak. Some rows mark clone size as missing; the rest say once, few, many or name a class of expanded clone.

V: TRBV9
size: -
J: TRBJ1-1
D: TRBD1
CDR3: CASSGRDRVEAFF
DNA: TGTGCCAGCAGCGGCCGGGACAGGGTTGAAGCTTTCTTT

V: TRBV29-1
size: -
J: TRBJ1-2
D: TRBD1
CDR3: CSVTRDSPRYGYTF
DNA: TGCAGCGTCACCCGGGACAGCCCTCGTTATGGCTACACCTTC

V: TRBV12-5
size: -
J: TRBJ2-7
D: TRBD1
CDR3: CASGLAPTGKDRTYEQYF
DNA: TGTGCTAGTGGTTTGGCCCCGACAGGGAAAGATCGAACCTACGAGCAGTACTTC

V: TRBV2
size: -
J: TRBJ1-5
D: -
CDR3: CASRPGPGIYQPQHF
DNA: TGTGCCAGCAGGCCGGGACCAGGGATTTATCAGCCCCAGCATTTT

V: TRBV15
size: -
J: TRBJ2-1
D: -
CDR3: CATSRAREAYNEQFF
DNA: TGTGCCACCAGCAGAGCCAGGGAGGCCTACAATGAGCAGTTCTTC

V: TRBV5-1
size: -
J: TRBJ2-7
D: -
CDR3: CASSLFSRGGYYEQYF
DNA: TGCGCCAGCAGCTTGTTTTCCCGTGGCGGCTACTACGAGCAGTACTTC

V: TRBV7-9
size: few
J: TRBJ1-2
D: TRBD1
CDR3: CASSLPGQGNLDGYTF
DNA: TGTGCCAGCAGCCTACCGGGACAGGGTAATCTGGATGGCTACACCTTC

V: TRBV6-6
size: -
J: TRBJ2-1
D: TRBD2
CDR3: CASSWTSGDEQFF
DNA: TGTGCCAGCAGTTGGACTAGCGGGGATGAGCAGTTCTTC

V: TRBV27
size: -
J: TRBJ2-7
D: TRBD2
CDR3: CASSPAGGSLYEQYF
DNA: TGTGCCAGCAGCCCAGCGGGAGGGTCCCTCTACGAGCAGTACTTC

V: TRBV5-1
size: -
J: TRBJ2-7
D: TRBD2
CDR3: CASSFLAGGGYEQYF
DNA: TGCGCCAGCAGCTTTCTTGCGGGAGGGGGATACGAGCAGTACTTC

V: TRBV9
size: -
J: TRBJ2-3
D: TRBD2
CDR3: CASSVQGPGRGADTQYF
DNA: TGTGCCAGCAGCGTCCAAGGCCCCGGGCGGGGGGCAGATACGCAGTATTTT